The T cell receptor (beta chain) described here comes from a study of regulatory T cells in long-lasting Graves disease. According to the study, TCR beta libraries were built with iRepertoire HTBI primers and CDR3-region Arm-PCR. MiXCR, run by TCRdb on the multiplex PCR reads, gives a single entry per CDR3 protein. Of 400,000 to 450,000 distinct CDR3 sequences listed, about 16% are singletons. This clonotype was detected a few times. Described time point: newly diagnosed GD, antithyroid drugs for less than 3 months. With RNA extracted from PBMCs as input, the TCR library was made. This sample also appeared in a second study, on T cells in Graves' hyperthyroidism and ophthalmopathy.

This TCR came from a woman aged 30 to 39 with Graves disease. Here the sequenced sample was peripheral blood mononuclear cells (PBMCs), taken at new diagnosis, from a patient treated with antithyroid drugs.

The CDR3 bases are TGTGCCAGCAGCGTAGAGTTAGCGTTTGATACGCAGTATTTT. Translating gives CASSVELAFDTQYF. The chain links TRBV9 to TRBJ2-3, with D possibly being TRBD2 (5 bases). In germline, CDR1 is SGDLS, CDR2 YYNGEE. This CDR3 region has 14 residues. V lost 0 bases, J lost 6 bases, and 11 bases lay in between.